This entry lists 8 T cell receptor beta chains sequenced from one sample in a study of response to subunit inactivated influenza vaccine. TCRdb called the RT-PCR reads again in MiXCR, with one record for every CDR3 protein. The sample includes about 530,000 distinct CDR3 sequences, about 11% seen only once; the top ten take 10% to 13%. The sample here was PBMCs from blood, taken on the day of vaccination. All receptors derive from a middle-aged man who received an inactivated influenza vaccine.

This clonotype was observed at least ten times. The chain couples TRBV28 to TRBJ1-1; TRBD1 aligns across 7 bases. This CDR3 region has 15 residues. Germline CDR1 reads MDHEN; CDR2 reads SYDVKM. V lost 6 bases and J lost 2; bases outside the gene matches: 9. For the CDR3, the DNA is TGTGCCAGCAGCCTTCTCGACAGGGCAAACACTGAAGCTTTCTTT. Translated, it gives CASSLLDRANTEAFF.

CDR3 nucleotides: TGTGCCAGTAGTACGAACCACAATGAGCAGTTCTTC. Residues: CASSTNHNEQFF. The chain recombines TRBV19 with TRBJ2-1; D is ambiguous. Trimming stripped 4 bases from V and 5 bases from J, with 6 bases between. There are 12 residues in the CDR3. CDR1 is LNHDA, CDR2 SQIVND, per germline (reference sequence). Supplemented by reference TRBV19 and TRBJ2-1, the full variable domain reads DGGITQSPKYLFRKEGQNVTLSCEQNLNHDAMYWYRQDPGQGLRLIYYSQIVNDFQKGDIAEGYSVSREKKESFPLTVTSAQKNPTAFYLCASSTNHNEQFFGPGTRLTVL.

This clonotype was seen ten or more times. This chain connects TRBV4-1 to TRBJ1-3; D gene unclear. The CDR3 is 15 residues long. Trimming stripped 2 bases from V and 0 bases from J, with 8 bases between. CDR1 is MGHRA, CDR2 YSYEKL, per germline. CDR3 in amino acids: CASSQQVNSGNTIYF. Written as DNA, the CDR3 is TGCGCCAGCAGCCAACAGGTCAACTCTGGAAACACCATATATTTT.

V is TRBV7-2 and J is TRBJ2-5; a possible D gene is TRBD1 (6 bases). Germline lookup yields CDR1 SGHTA and CDR2 FQGNSA. The length of the CDR3 is 14 residues. V was cut by 2 bases and J by 2 bases, with 9 bases left in between. This chain's CDR3 is CASSLSGQQETQYF. In nucleotides, the CDR3 is TGTGCCAGCAGCTTAAGCGGACAGCAAGAGACCCAGTACTTC.

This clonotype was recorded a few times. This sequence joins TRBV12-3 or TRBV12-4 and TRBJ2-1, with TRBD1 matching 9 bases. The CDR3 covers 14 residues. The junction had 5 bases not matched to a gene; V was cut back by 3 bases and J by 8 bases. The DNA of the CDR3 is TGTGCCAGCAGTTTTGGGGGACAGGGATATGAGCAGTTCTTC. It yields the protein CASSFGGQGYEQFF.

The chain joins TRBV27 to TRBJ1-2, with 9 nucleotides matching TRBD1. Germline-derived CDR1 and CDR2 are MNHEY and SMNVEV (reference sequence). Trimming took 5 bases from V and 6 from J; bases not matched to a gene: 13. This CDR3 spans 16 amino acids. CDR3 sequence reads: CASSEAEGTGYDGYTF. CDR3 nucleotides: TGTGCCAGCAGTGAAGCCGAAGGGACAGGGTATGATGGCTACACCTTC.

This clonotype has more than one count but fewer than ten. The chain employs TRBV29-1 and TRBJ2-3; D is unresolved. Trimming removed 4 bases from V and 2 bases from J, with 13 bases in between. Germline V lookup: CDR1 SQVTM, CDR2 ANQGSEA. This CDR3 has 14 residues. This CDR3 reads CSVVGYRATDTQYF. For the CDR3, the DNA is TGCAGCGTTGTTGGGTATAGAGCCACAGATACGCAGTATTTT.

There are a few counts of this clonotype. The chain has TRBV5-1 and TRBJ2-3; D ambiguous. V gave up 7 bases and J gave up 1 base, with 7 bases separating them. CDR1 is SGHRS and CDR2 is YFSETQ in the germline V gene. The CDR3 contains 12 residues. The CDR3 nucleotides read TGCGCCAGCCGGAGCGGCACAGATACGCAGTATTTT. Its translation is CASRSGTDTQYF.